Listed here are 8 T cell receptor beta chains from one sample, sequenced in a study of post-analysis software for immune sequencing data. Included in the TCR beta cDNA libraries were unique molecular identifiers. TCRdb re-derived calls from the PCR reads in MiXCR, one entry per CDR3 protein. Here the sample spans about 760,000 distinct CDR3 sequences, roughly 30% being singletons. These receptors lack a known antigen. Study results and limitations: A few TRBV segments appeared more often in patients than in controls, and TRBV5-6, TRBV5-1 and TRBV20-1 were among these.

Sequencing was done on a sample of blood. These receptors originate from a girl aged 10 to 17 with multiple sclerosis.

CDR3 nucleotide sequence: TGCAGTGTTCCCCTGATGGGCACAGATACGCAGTATTTT. As protein: CSVPLMGTDTQYF. This sequence joins TRBV20-1 and TRBJ2-3; no reliable D call. The CDR3 runs to 13 residues. The germline gives CDR1 DFQATT, CDR2 SNEGSKA (reference sequence). V lost 7 bases, J lost 1 base, and 12 bases lay in between.

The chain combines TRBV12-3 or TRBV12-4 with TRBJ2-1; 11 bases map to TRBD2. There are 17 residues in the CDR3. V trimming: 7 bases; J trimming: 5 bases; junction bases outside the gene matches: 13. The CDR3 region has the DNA TGTGCCAGCACCTCATTCTTAGGGACTAGCGGAAACAATGAGCAGTTCTTC. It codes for CASTSFLGTSGNNEQFF.

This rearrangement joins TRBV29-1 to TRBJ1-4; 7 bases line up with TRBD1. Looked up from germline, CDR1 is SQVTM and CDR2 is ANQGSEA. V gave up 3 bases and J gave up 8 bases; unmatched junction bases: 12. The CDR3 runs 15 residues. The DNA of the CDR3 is TGCAGCGTTGATTGGCAGGGGGACCTAGACGAAAAACTGTTTTTT. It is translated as CSVDWQGDLDEKLFF.

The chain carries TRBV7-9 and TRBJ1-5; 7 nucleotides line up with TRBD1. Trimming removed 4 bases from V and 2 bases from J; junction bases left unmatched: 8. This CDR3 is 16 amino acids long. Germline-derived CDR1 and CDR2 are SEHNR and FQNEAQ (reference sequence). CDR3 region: CASSSDTGVGNQPQHF. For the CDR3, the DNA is TGTGCCAGCAGCTCAGACACAGGGGTTGGCAATCAGCCCCAGCATTTT.

The CDR3 nucleotides read TGTGCCATCAGTGACAGGGTTGGTTATGGCTACACCTTC. It specifies CAISDRVGYGYTF. The rearrangement joins TRBV10-3 to TRBJ1-2, with D perhaps TRBD1 (5 bases). V was cut by 3 bases and J by 5 bases, with 10 bases left in between. Germline CDR1 is ENHRY and CDR2 is SYGVKD. This CDR3 spans 13 amino acids.

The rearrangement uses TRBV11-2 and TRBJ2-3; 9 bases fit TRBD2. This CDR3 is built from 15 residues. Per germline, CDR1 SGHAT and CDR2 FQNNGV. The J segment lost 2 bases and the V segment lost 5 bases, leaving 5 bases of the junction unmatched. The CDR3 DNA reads TGTGCCAGCAGCAAACTAGCGGGTAACACAGATACGCAGTATTTT. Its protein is CASSKLAGNTDTQYF.

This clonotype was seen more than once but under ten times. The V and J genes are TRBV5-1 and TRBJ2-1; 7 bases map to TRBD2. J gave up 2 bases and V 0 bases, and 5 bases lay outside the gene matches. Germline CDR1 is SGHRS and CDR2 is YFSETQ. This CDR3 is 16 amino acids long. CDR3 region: CASSLGGGLAYNEQFF. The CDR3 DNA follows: TGCGCCAGCAGCTTGGGGGGGGGGTTAGCCTACAATGAGCAGTTCTTC.

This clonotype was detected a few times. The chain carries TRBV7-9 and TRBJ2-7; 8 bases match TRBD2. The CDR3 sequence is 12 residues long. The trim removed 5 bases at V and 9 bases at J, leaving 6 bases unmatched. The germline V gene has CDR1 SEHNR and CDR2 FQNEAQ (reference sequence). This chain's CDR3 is CASSPLGGGQYF. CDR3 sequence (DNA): TGTGCCAGCAGCCCCCTCGGGGGGGGGCAGTACTTC.